Below are 18 T cell receptor beta chains sequenced from a single sample in a study of T cells in Graves' hyperthyroidism and ophthalmopathy. Amplification targeted TCR beta CDR3 regions from RNA transcripts. A first-round RT-PCR of the TCR CDR3 used the HTBI primer set. TCRdb used MiXCR to reprocess the multiplex PCR reads, holding one entry per CDR3 protein. The table records hundreds of thousands of distinct CDR3 sequences, about 20% of them present only once. The sample consisted of blood. These receptors all stem from a man in his forties or fifties with Graves' ophthalmopathy.

In its sample, this clonotype was seen a few times. V gene TRBV11-2 combines with J gene TRBJ2-3; the D gene is possibly TRBD2 (7 bases). The CDR3 has 15 residues. Trimming left V 11 bases short and J 4 bases short, with 22 bases between. Germline CDR1 and CDR2: SGHAT and FQNNGV. This CDR3 is CAGNLGGGPADTQYF. For the CDR3, the DNA is TGTGCCGGCAACTTGGGGGGGGGGCCGGCAGATACGCAGTATTTT.

This clonotype occurred a few times. The rearrangement joins TRBV30 to TRBJ1-5; 8 bases are shared with TRBD1. The length of the CDR3 is 18 residues. V was pared by 1 base and J by 3 bases, with 14 bases of the junction left unmatched. Germline lookup yields CDR1 GTSNPN and CDR2 SVGIG (reference sequence). The CDR3 reads CAWSAGQGALFYNQPQHF. As DNA, the CDR3 is TGTGCCTGGAGTGCAGGGCAGGGGGCCTTATTCTACAATCAGCCCCAGCATTTT.

This clonotype has more than one count but fewer than ten. The chain has TRBV6-1 and TRBJ1-1; D may be TRBD1 (6 bases). Looked up from germline, CDR1 is MNHNS and CDR2 is SASEGT. V was clipped by 7 bases and J by 3 bases, with 12 bases between them. There are 13 residues in the CDR3. The CDR3 protein is CASTQGSYTEAFF. CDR3 sequence (DNA): TGTGCCAGCACCCAGGGGTCTTACACTGAAGCTTTCTTT.

This clonotype was counted a few times. This chain links TRBV5-1 with TRBJ1-1, with no clear D. The CDR3 consists of 14 residues. Germline CDR1 and CDR2: SGHRS and YFSETQ. The V gene lost 4 bases and the J gene lost 3 bases, with 13 bases spanning the gap. The CDR3 sequence: CASSPRRLDTEAFF. As DNA, the CDR3 is TGCGCCAGCAGCCCCCGCAGACTGGACACTGAAGCTTTCTTT.

The V gene is TRBV5-6, the J gene TRBJ1-1; possible D gene TRBD1, 5 bases. Germline CDR1 and CDR2: SGHDT and YYEEEE. Trimming shortened V by 0 bases and J by 7 bases, and 10 bases separated the two germline ends. CDR3 size: 13 residues. CDR3 coding DNA: TGTGCCAGCAGCTTGGCAGGGAAGGGTGAAGCTTTCTTT. This gives the protein CASSLAGKGEAFF. Supplemented by reference TRBV5-6 and TRBJ1-1, the full variable domain reads DAGVTQSPTHLIKTRGQQVTLRCSPKSGHDTVSWYQQALGQGPQFIFQYYEEEERQRGNFPDRFSGHQFPNYSSELNVNALLLGDSALYLCASSLAGKGEAFFGQGTRLTVV.

The gene calls are TRBV12-3 or TRBV12-4 and TRBJ2-2; TRBD1 agrees at 7 bases. This CDR3 is 16 amino acids long. The ends lost 6 bases at V and 6 bases at J; junction bases unmatched: 13. CDR3 DNA sequence: TGTGCCAGCAGACCCCGGACAGGCCTTGGCGCCGGGGAGCTGTTTTTT. Its translation is CASRPRTGLGAGELFF.

This clonotype was observed many times. The rearrangement uses TRBV6-1 and TRBJ2-7; D is possibly TRBD1 or TRBD2 (6 bases each). This CDR3 has 15 amino acids. CDR1 and CDR2 (germline): MNHNS, SASEGT. V gave up 6 bases and J gave up 2 bases, with 17 bases separating them. The CDR3 DNA reads TGTGCCAGCAGGTCACCCGAGGGGGGCCCCTACGAGCAGTACTTC. Its protein is CASRSPEGGPYEQYF.

This clonotype was counted only a few times. The chain is built from TRBV7-2 and TRBJ2-1; the match to TRBD2 covers 8 bases. J lost 1 base, V lost 5 bases, and 7 bases had no gene match. The CDR3 totals 16 residues. Germline CDR1 and CDR2: SGHTA and FQGNSA. The CDR3 loop reads CASSPRGGPSYNEQFF. The DNA of the CDR3 is TGTGCCAGCAGCCCCCGCGGGGGGCCATCCTACAATGAGCAGTTCTTC.

This clonotype occurred many times. The chain has TRBV3-1 and TRBJ1-6; possible D gene TRBD1, 5 bases. From germline, CDR1 is LGHDT and CDR2 YNNKEL (reference sequence). The CDR3 contains 15 residues. The V gene lost 4 bases and the J gene lost 9 bases, with 16 bases spanning the gap. CDR3 loop: CASSPDPGPTSPLHF. In DNA form, the CDR3 reads TGTGCCAGCAGCCCCGACCCGGGGCCTACTTCACCCCTCCACTTT.

The rearrangement joins TRBV20-1 to TRBJ1-6, with TRBD1 matching 8 bases. The junction had 12 bases not matched to a gene; V was cut back by 6 bases and J by 8 bases. Germline assignment: CDR1 DFQATT and CDR2 SNEGSKA (reference sequence). This CDR3 is built from 15 residues. The CDR3 region is CSARGGRTGHSPLHF. Written as DNA, the CDR3 is TGCAGTGCCCGAGGCGGGAGGACAGGGCATTCACCCCTCCACTTT.

The V and J genes are TRBV6-1 and TRBJ1-3; D is unclear. V gave up 8 bases and J gave up 0 bases, with 17 bases separating them. The CDR3 is made up of 16 amino acids. Germline values: CDR1 MNHNS, CDR2 SASEGT. The CDR3: CASGPRGRSSGNTIYF. DNA for the CDR3: TGTGCCAGCGGACCCCGTGGCAGGAGCTCTGGAAACACCATATATTTT.

This clonotype was seen a handful of times. The chain employs TRBV12-3 or TRBV12-4 and TRBJ2-1; 12 bases line up with TRBD2. With V trimmed by 6 bases and J by 9 bases, 9 bases remained unmatched. The CDR3 has 15 residues. CDR3 loop: CASRKLAGGPGEQFF. The CDR3, as DNA: TGTGCCAGCAGGAAGCTAGCGGGAGGGCCGGGTGAGCAGTTCTTC.

DNA for the CDR3: TGTGCCTGGAGTGTCCCGGAAACTCTAGGGTTTAACACTGAAGCTTTCTTT. Its protein product is CAWSVPETLGFNTEAFF. This chain connects TRBV30 to TRBJ1-1; D remains ambiguous. Germline values: CDR1 GTSNPN, CDR2 SVGIG (reference sequence). The V gene lost 0 bases and the J gene lost 2 bases, with 19 bases spanning the gap. This CDR3 contains 17 residues. Full variable domain (missing parts from reference TRBV30 and TRBJ1-1): SQTIHQWPATLVQPVGSPLSLECTVEGTSNPNLYWYRQAAGRGLQLLFYSVGIGQISSEVPQNLSASRPQDRQFILSSKKLLLSDSGFYLCAWSVPETLGFNTEAFFGQGTRLTVV.

This clonotype was counted ten times or more. The V gene is TRBV20-1, the J gene TRBJ2-1; 12 bases align to TRBD1. CDR3 length: 15 residues. CDR1 is DFQATT, CDR2 SNEGSKA, per germline (reference sequence). Trimming at V came to 4 bases and at J to 1 base, leaving 2 bases not matched to a gene. The CDR3 here is CSAKGQGASYNEQFF. CDR3 coding DNA: TGCAGTGCTAAGGGACAGGGGGCGTCCTACAATGAGCAGTTCTTC.

The chain links TRBV6-1 to TRBJ1-4, with D possibly TRBD1 on 5 matching bases. CDR3 length equals 14 residues. Trimming stripped 3 bases from V and 7 bases from J, with 12 bases between. The germline gives CDR1 MNHNS, CDR2 SASEGT. The CDR3 protein is CASSERRGGEKLFF. The CDR3, as DNA: TGTGCCAGCAGTGAGAGAAGGGGTGGTGAAAAACTGTTTTTT.

This clonotype was counted at least ten times. J is TRBJ2-2 and V is TRBV3-1; TRBD1 is a possible D gene (5 bases). CDR1 is LGHDT, CDR2 YNNKEL, per germline (reference sequence). Between the trimmed V and J ends, which lost 2 bases and 6 bases, there was a span of 10 bases. The CDR3 consists of 14 residues. In nucleotides, the CDR3 is TGTGCCAGCAGCCAAATCAGGGATGCCGGGGAGCTGTTTTTT. Protein product: CASSQIRDAGELFF.

V gene TRBV11-2 combines with J gene TRBJ2-7, with TRBD2 identical over 10 bases. Germline V lookup: CDR1 SGHAT, CDR2 FQNNGV. CDR3 length: 22 amino acids. V shed 3 bases, J shed 1 base, and the junction held 24 bases outside the gene matches. CDR3 DNA sequence: TGTGCCAGCAGCTTCCCTAAAACATACAATCCGGGACTAGCGCGAAAATCCTACGAGCAGTACTTC. Its protein is CASSFPKTYNPGLARKSYEQYF.

Concerning this clonotype itself: This may come from a read error, since a much larger clone is one base off. This chain joins TRBV3-1 and TRBJ2-7; D gene ambiguous. The CDR3 extends over 12 amino acids. The germline CDR1 and CDR2 sequences are LGHDT and YNNKEL (reference sequence). Here the CDR3 reads CASSQFGIERYF. As DNA, the CDR3 is TGTGCCAGCAGCCAATTTGGTATCGAGCGGTACTTC.